This T cell receptor beta chain emerged from a study of high-grade serous ovarian cancer treatment subgroups. Findings and limits, study-wide: Clonal relatedness tracked neoantigen level, and by trend copy number and mutation load. Same-patient tumor repertoires overlapped at about 0.11 to 0.8; different patients barely overlapped. Repertoire analysis covered CDR3 alone, not CDR1 or CDR2.

Repertoires were generated with immunoSEQ multiplex PCR, while TCRdb's copy carries only in-frame clones and drops some. The table shows about 12,000 clones, with about nine tenths occurring only once. The CDR3 totals 18 residues. V lost 5 bases and J lost 0; bases outside the gene matches: 13. Germline V gene lookup returns CDR1 SGHTA and CDR2 FQGNSA. Tumor samples were taken before definitive surgery or chemotherapy. With respect to this clone: The antigen remains unidentified.

The source of this sequence is a human donor with high-grade serous ovarian cancer. The chain recombines TRBV7-2 with TRBJ1-5; 7 bases map to TRBD1. What was sequenced was tumor tissue. CDR3 sequence: CASSATIRDRGSNQPQHF. The DNA of the CDR3 is TGTGCCAGCAGCGCCACGATCCGGGACAGAGGTAGCAATCAGCCCCAGCATTTT.